This T cell receptor (beta chain) was observed in a study of T-cell reconstitution after alpha-beta-depleted transplantation in children. Trimming took 6 bases from V and 0 from J; bases not matched to a gene: 13. Germline values: CDR1 DFQATT, CDR2 SNEGSKA (reference sequence). CDR3 size: 17 residues. Details on this clonotype: A clone one base away is much larger, so this may be a read error. This CDR3 is missing its conserved last phenylalanine or tryptophan, likely due to a read error.

Unique molecular identifiers were used to barcode this TCRbeta library. Each CDR3 protein gets one entry after TCRdb re-called the PCR reads with MiXCR. The sample lists about 690,000 distinct CDR3 sequences; about 15% were seen once. This receptor was taken from a human donor who donated a stem cell graft to a child with acute myeloid leukemia. This chain uses TRBV20-1 with TRBJ1-5; 8 nucleotides match TRBD1. Material: PBMCs from the stem cell graft donor, obtained from the stem cell graft. Written as DNA, the CDR3 is TGCAGTGCCCGGCGATGGACAGGGAAAAATAGCAATCAGCCCCAGCATTGT. Protein product: CSARRWTGKNSNQPQHC.